The 22 T cell receptor beta chains presented below share a single source sample, sequenced in a study of cytomegalovirus exposure and HLA in healthy donors. It was with 60 Vbeta and 13 Jbeta primers that the PCR ran. Produced via immunoSEQ multiplex PCR; TCRdb's table is partial and in-frame only. The sample carries 150,000 to 200,000 clones, more than 65% recorded once. Input material: PBMCs. The source of these receptors is a woman in her 30s in good health and CMV-seropositive.

This chain uses TRBV27 with TRBJ2-7, with D possibly TRBD1 on 6 matching bases. Germline V gives CDR1 MNHEY, CDR2 SMNVEV (reference sequence). CDR3 length: 12 residues. V gave up 8 bases and J gave up 6 bases, with 14 bases separating them. Here the CDR3 reads CASRSSGAEQYF. CDR3 bases: TGTGCCAGCCGTTCCTCAGGGGCCGAGCAGTACTTC.

In this sample, this clone turned up once. CDR3 nucleotide sequence: TGTGCCAGCAGGGAACTAGCGACCCAAGAGACCCAGTACTTC. This encodes CASRELATQETQYF. The chain joins TRBV6-5 to TRBJ2-5; 7 positions match TRBD2. Germline trimming cut 6 bases from V and 1 base from J; bases unmatched to any gene: 5. This CDR3 region has 14 residues. Per germline, CDR1 MNHEY and CDR2 SVGAGI.

The chain recombines TRBV4-2 with TRBJ2-1; 10 positions agree with TRBD2. V trimming: 5 bases; J trimming: 8 bases; junction bases outside the gene matches: 12. CDR3 length: 16 amino acids. Looked up from germline, CDR1 is LGHNA and CDR2 is YNFKEQ. CDR3 region: CASSYLRSGRAHEQFF. The CDR3 coding sequence is TGTGCCAGCAGCTACCTACGGAGCGGGAGGGCGCATGAGCAGTTCTTC.

This clone was picked up a small number of times. V usage is TRBV5-4 and J usage is TRBJ2-7, with 9 bases matching TRBD1. Trimming cost V 3 bases and J 2 bases; bases outside gene matches: 9. This CDR3 region has 16 residues. CDR1 is SGHNT and CDR2 is YYREEE in the germline V gene (reference sequence). For the CDR3, the DNA is TGTGCCAGCAGCTCCATCGGGACAGGGTACCCCTACGAGCAGTACTTC. Its protein is CASSSIGTGYPYEQYF.

The V and J genes are TRBV7-8 and TRBJ2-3, with a weak D call TRBD1 (5 bases). The germline V and J ends were trimmed by 1 base and 2 bases, with 7 bases remaining between them. The CDR3 loop spans 14 amino acids. Germline CDR1 reads SGHVS; CDR2 reads FQNEAQ. The CDR3 spells CASSLGQTTDTQYF. In DNA, the CDR3 is TGTGCCAGCAGCTTAGGACAGACCACAGATACGCAGTATTTT. The whole variable domain, remainder taken from reference TRBV7-8 and TRBJ2-3, is GAGVSQSPRYKVAKRGQDVALRCDPISGHVSLFWYQQALGQGPEFLTYFQNEAQLDKSGLPSDRFFAERPEGSVSTLKIQRTQQEDSAVYLCASSLGQTTDTQYFGPGTRLTVL.

This clone was observed once. The chain links TRBV23-1 to TRBJ1-5; tentatively, D is TRBD1 (5 bases). TRBV23-1 is filed as an ORF, its function uncertain. Between the trimmed V and J ends, which lost 0 bases and 3 bases, there was a span of 15 bases. The CDR3 extends over 17 amino acids. CDR3 sequence reads: CASSQSPWGLPNQPQHF. Here the CDR3 DNA reads TGCGCCAGCAGTCAATCTCCTTGGGGCCTGCCCAATCAGCCCCAGCATTTT.

V gene TRBV5-4 combines with J gene TRBJ2-4; TRBD1 agrees at 8 bases. The CDR3 is made up of 14 amino acids. J was trimmed by 7 bases and V by 4 bases; bases with no gene match: 7. The germline gives CDR1 SGHNT, CDR2 YYREEE (reference sequence). CDR3 sequence (DNA): TGTGCCAGCAGCCAGGGGGCGCCGGTCAACATTCAGTACTTC. It codes for CASSQGAPVNIQYF.

This clone came up a few times. The chain employs TRBV4-3 and TRBJ1-3; no firm D call. Germline V gene lookup returns CDR1 LGHNA and CDR2 YSLEER. CDR3 size: 13 residues. Trimming removed 4 bases from V and 8 bases from J, with 12 bases in between. CDR3 loop: CASSLTVSDTIYF. The CDR3 DNA is TGCGCCAGCAGCCTCACGGTCTCGGACACCATATATTTT.

This clone turned up a few times. V gene TRBV2 combines with J gene TRBJ2-1; 9 nucleotides agree with TRBD1. V lost 10 bases, J lost 6 bases, and 7 bases stayed unmatched. Germline V gene data show CDR1 as SNHLY and CDR2 as FYNNEI. The CDR3 has 13 residues. CDR3 sequence: CATAATGGNEQFF. The CDR3 coding sequence is TGTGCCACGGCGGCGACAGGGGGCAATGAGCAGTTCTTC.

The rearrangement joins TRBV7-2 to TRBJ1-2; D may be TRBD1 (6 bases). The CDR3 runs 14 residues. The germline V and J ends were trimmed by 1 base and 3 bases, with 9 bases remaining between them. Per germline, CDR1 SGHTA and CDR2 FQGNSA. CDR3 sequence: CASSLDRADYGYTF. The CDR3, as DNA: TGTGCCAGCAGCTTAGACAGGGCCGACTATGGCTACACCTTC.

The chain couples TRBV9 to TRBJ2-7; 9 bases line up with TRBD2. Germline loops: CDR1 SGDLS, CDR2 YYNGEE. V trimming: 4 bases; J trimming: 2 bases; junction bases outside the gene matches: 10. CDR3 length: 16 residues. This CDR3 reads CASSLRDSGSTYEQYF. CDR3 nucleotides: TGTGCCAGCAGCCTTCGCGATAGCGGGAGTACCTACGAGCAGTACTTC.

V usage is TRBV4-3 and J usage is TRBJ1-4; D is possibly TRBD1 (6 bases). V lost 0 bases to trimming and J lost 6 bases, with 11 bases between them. Germline-derived CDR1 and CDR2 are LGHNA and YSLEER. The CDR3 extends over 15 amino acids. The CDR3 DNA reads as TGCGCCAGCAGCCAAGACAGGGGAAAGGATGAAAAACTGTTTTTT. Translation gives CASSQDRGKDEKLFF.

The chain uses TRBV19 and TRBJ1-5; possible D gene TRBD1, 6 bases. Looked up from germline, CDR1 is LNHDA and CDR2 is SQIVND (reference sequence). V dropped 5 bases and J dropped 2 bases, with 13 bases sitting between them. The CDR3 runs 15 residues. CDR3 DNA: TGTGCCAGTAGTCCACAGGGTATGCGCAATCAGCCCCAGCATTTT. Encoded protein: CASSPQGMRNQPQHF.

The rearrangement uses TRBV15 and TRBJ2-7; D possibly corresponds to TRBD2 (6 bases). The CDR3 has 13 residues. CDR1 LNHNV and CDR2 YYDKDF come from the germline V gene (reference sequence). V lost 6 bases and J 3 bases, leaving 12 bases between the germline ends. In nucleotides, the CDR3 is TGTGCCACCAGTGTCGGGGGTGTCTACGAGCAGTACTTC. Translated: CATSVGGVYEQYF. Full variable domain (outside the CDR3, taken from reference TRBV15 and TRBJ2-7): DAMVIQNPRYQVTQFGKPVTLSCSQTLNHNVMYWYQQKSSQAPKLLFHYYDKDFNNEADTPDNFQSRRPNTSFCFLDIRSPGLGDTAMYLCATSVGGVYEQYFGPGTRLTVT.

The J gene is TRBJ2-7, the V gene TRBV5-4; the match to TRBD2 covers 7 bases. CDR1 and CDR2 from the germline V gene are SGHNT and YYREEE (reference sequence). The CDR3 covers 13 residues. The trim removed 3 bases at V and 4 bases at J, leaving 4 bases unmatched. The DNA of the CDR3 is TGTGCCAGCAGCTCCGGGACTACTTACGAGCAGTACTTC. It encodes CASSSGTTYEQYF.

This clone was counted between two and nine times. The chain is built from TRBV7-8 and TRBJ1-1, with 8 bases lining up with TRBD1. The CDR3 spans 14 residues. The germline gives CDR1 SGHVS, CDR2 FQNEAQ. With 1 base clipped from V and 3 bases from J, the junction kept 1 base outside the gene matches. The CDR3: CASSLGDRYTEAFF. The CDR3, as DNA: TGTGCCAGCAGCTTAGGGGACAGGTACACTGAAGCTTTCTTT.

This chain links TRBV2 with TRBJ2-7, with 7 positions matching TRBD2. The V segment lost 6 bases and the J segment 9 bases; nucleotides outside the gene matches: 14. The CDR3 contains 14 residues. CDR1 SNHLY and CDR2 FYNNEI come from the germline V gene. The CDR3, as DNA: TGTGCCAGCAGAAACCAGGGAGGGTGGGGCGGGCAGTACTTC. Its translation: CASRNQGGWGGQYF.

The V gene is TRBV4-3, the J gene TRBJ2-7; no clear D gene. The V gene lost 1 base and the J gene lost 2 bases, with 12 bases spanning the gap. Germline loops: CDR1 LGHNA, CDR2 YSLEER. CDR3 length: 15 amino acids. The CDR3 coding sequence is TGCGCCAGCAGCCAAGGACCTGGAACAGCCTACGAGCAGTACTTC. Amino acid sequence: CASSQGPGTAYEQYF.

The V and J genes are TRBV28 and TRBJ2-5; TRBD2 aligns across 7 bases. The ends lost 6 bases at V and 4 bases at J; junction bases unmatched: 2. The CDR3 length is 12 residues. Germline CDR1 and CDR2: MDHEN and SYDVKM. The CDR3 protein is CASSSGIETQYF. CDR3 DNA sequence: TGTGCCAGCAGCAGCGGGATAGAGACCCAGTACTTC.

The rearrangement links TRBV19 to TRBJ1-2; a possible D gene is TRBD1 (6 bases). The ends were cut back, 2 bases at V and 2 bases at J, with 12 bases in the middle. Germline V gene data show CDR1 as LNHDA and CDR2 as SQIVND (reference sequence). There are 15 residues in the CDR3. The CDR3 reads CASSITGFLNYGYTF. DNA for the CDR3: TGTGCCAGTAGTATAACAGGGTTTCTCAACTATGGCTACACCTTC.

The chain joins TRBV28 to TRBJ2-7; the D gene is possibly TRBD2 (5 bases). Germline V gene data show CDR1 as MDHEN and CDR2 as SYDVKM. This CDR3 comprises 13 residues. V was cut by 8 bases and J by 6 bases, with 17 bases left in between. CDR3 DNA sequence: TGTGCCAGCCATCGGGGTCTCTCCGGCGAGCAGTACTTC. Translation gives CASHRGLSGEQYF.

The chain is built from TRBV7-9 and TRBJ2-1, with 8 positions matching TRBD2. Germline V gene data show CDR1 as SEHNR and CDR2 as FQNEAQ (reference sequence). J was trimmed by 2 bases and V by 4 bases; bases with no gene match: 7. This CDR3 contains 16 residues. The CDR3 nucleotides read TGTGCCAGCAGCTCCTTAACTAGCGGACCCTACAATGAGCAGTTCTTC. Residues: CASSSLTSGPYNEQFF.